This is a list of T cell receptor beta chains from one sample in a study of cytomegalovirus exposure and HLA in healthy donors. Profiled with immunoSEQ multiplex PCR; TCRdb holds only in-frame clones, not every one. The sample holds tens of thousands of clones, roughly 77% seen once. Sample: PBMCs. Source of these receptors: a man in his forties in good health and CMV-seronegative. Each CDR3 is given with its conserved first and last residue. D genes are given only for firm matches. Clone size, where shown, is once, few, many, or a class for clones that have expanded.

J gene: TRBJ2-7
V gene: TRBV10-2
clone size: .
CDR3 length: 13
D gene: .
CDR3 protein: CASGPTATGEQYF
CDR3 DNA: TGCGCCAGTGGACCTACCGCTACGGGGGAGCAGTACTTC

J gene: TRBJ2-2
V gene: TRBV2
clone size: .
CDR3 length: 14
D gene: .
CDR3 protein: CASRQIANTGELFF
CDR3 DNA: TGTGCCAGCAGGCAGATTGCGAACACCGGGGAGCTGTTTTTT

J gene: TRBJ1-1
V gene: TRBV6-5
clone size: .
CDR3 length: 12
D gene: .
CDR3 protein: CASSRDGMRAFF
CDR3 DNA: TGTGCCAGCAGCCGTGACGGGATGAGGGCTTTCTTT

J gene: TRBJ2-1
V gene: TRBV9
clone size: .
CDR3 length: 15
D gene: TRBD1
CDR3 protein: CASSDRGLTSNEQFF
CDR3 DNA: TGTGCCAGCAGCGACAGGGGGCTGACATCCAATGAGCAGTTCTTC

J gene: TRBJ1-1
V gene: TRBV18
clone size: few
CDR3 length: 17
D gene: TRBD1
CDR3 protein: CASSPLSPGQGRTEAFF
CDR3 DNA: TGTGCCAGCTCACCGCTAAGTCCAGGACAGGGGAGAACTGAAGCTTTCTTT

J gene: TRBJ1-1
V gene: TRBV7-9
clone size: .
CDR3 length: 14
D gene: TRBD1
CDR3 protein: CASSWAGGNTEAFF
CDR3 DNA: TGTGCCAGCAGCTGGGCAGGGGGAAACACTGAAGCTTTCTTT

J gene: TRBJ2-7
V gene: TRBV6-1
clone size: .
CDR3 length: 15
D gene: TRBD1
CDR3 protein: CASRARDRGSDEQYF
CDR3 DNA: TGTGCCAGCAGGGCTCGGGACAGGGGAAGCGACGAGCAGTACTTC

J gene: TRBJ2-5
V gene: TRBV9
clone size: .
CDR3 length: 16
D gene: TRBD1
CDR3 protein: CASSVGQGHLDGTQYF
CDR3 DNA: TGTGCCAGCAGCGTGGGACAGGGGCATCTTGATGGGACCCAGTACTTC

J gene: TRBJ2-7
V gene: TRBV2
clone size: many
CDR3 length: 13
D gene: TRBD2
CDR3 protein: CASSPWRGGEQYF
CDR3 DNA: TGTGCCAGCAGTCCCTGGCGGGGGGGCGAGCAGTACTTC

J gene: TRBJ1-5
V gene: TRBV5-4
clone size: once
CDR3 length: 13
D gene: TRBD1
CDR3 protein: CASSQGQDQPQHF
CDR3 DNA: TGTGCCAGCAGCCAAGGACAGGATCAGCCCCAGCATTTT

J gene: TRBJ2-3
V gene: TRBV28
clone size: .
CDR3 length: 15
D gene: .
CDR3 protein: CASPPRGFSTDTQYF
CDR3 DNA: TGTGCCAGCCCTCCGCGGGGATTTAGCACAGATACGCAGTATTTT

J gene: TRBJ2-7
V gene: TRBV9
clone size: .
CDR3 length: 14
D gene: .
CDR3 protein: CASSPEREHYEQYF
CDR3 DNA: TGTGCCAGCAGCCCTGAACGGGAGCACTACGAGCAGTACTTC

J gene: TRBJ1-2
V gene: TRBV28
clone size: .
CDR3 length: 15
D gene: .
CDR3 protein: CASSLLNVLNYGYTF
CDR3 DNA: TGTGCCAGCAGTTTGTTGAACGTACTAAACTATGGCTACACCTTC